The 14 T cell receptor beta chains below were found in one sample sequenced in a study of tumor-infiltrating lymphocytes in primary liver carcinoma listed by TCRdb under 2017. Instrument used: Illumina HiSeq 2500. Starting from roughly 540 ng total RNA, TCRbeta-specific cDNA was produced by reverse transcription with a constant-region primer and ProtoScript II reverse transcriptase. The TCRbeta libraries were prepared through three rounds of nested multiplex PCR following a slightly modified ARM-PCR procedure. Multiplex TRBV1-TRBV30 forward primers and a Cbeta reverse primer were used in the first two PCR rounds, each of which was run for around 10 cycles. TCRdb trimmed public reads at Q25 via fastp, called clones via MiXCR and kept in-frame beta chains. Each CDR3 protein appears once, grouped with its most common genes and DNA. This sample is represented by 310,000 or so distinct CDR3 sequences; about 65% of them were singletons. The ten largest clonotypes hold roughly 6% of the sample.

Blood RNA was extracted from unsorted whole blood using TRIzol reagent, and germline DNA was obtained with the DNeasy Blood & Tissue kit. Input material: peripheral blood. The source of these receptors is a man aged 35 to 55 with primary liver carcinoma and hepatitis B virus infection.

A remark on this clonotype: A read error may account for a junction end that differs from germline. The V and J genes are TRBV11-2 and TRBJ1-2; the D is unclear. CDR3 size: 15 residues. Germline CDR1 is SGHAT and CDR2 is FQNNGV. The CDR3, as DNA: TGTACCAGCAGTTTGACGTTCCAGACAAGCATTGGCTACACCTTC. It is translated as CTSSLTFQTSIGYTF.

The rearrangement joins TRBV10-3 to TRBJ1-2, with TRBD1 matching over 7 bases. In germline, CDR1 is ENHRY, CDR2 SYGVKD. The CDR3 extends over 17 amino acids. Germline trimming cut 2 bases from V and 6 bases from J; bases unmatched to any gene: 15. CDR3 sequence (DNA): TGTGCCATCAGTGAGGGCATGGGACAGAGGCTTGACCATGGCTACACCTTC. Translating gives CAISEGMGQRLDHGYTF.

The rearrangement joins TRBV6-4 to TRBJ2-7; D may be TRBD1 (6 bases). There are 12 residues in the CDR3. From germline, CDR1 is MRHNA and CDR2 SNTAGT. Trimming removed 7 bases at V and 6 bases at J, with 13 bases between. CDR3 in amino acids: CASNPSRGEQYF. Written as DNA, the CDR3 is TGTGCCAGCAACCCTAGCAGGGGCGAGCAGTACTTC.

As to this clonotype: A much larger clone sits a single nucleotide away, making a read error possible. V gene TRBV6-6 combines with J gene TRBJ2-6, with TRBD1 as a possible D gene (6 bases). CDR1 MNHNY and CDR2 SVGAGI come from the germline V gene (reference sequence). The CDR3 is made up of 16 amino acids. V was shortened by 11 bases and J by 0 bases, with 17 bases between the two germline ends. The CDR3 region has the DNA TGTGCCGCCTCCAGGGGCGGAGCCTCTGGGGCCAACGTCCTGACTTTC. Protein: CAASRGGASGANVLTF.

Details on this clonotype: With a much larger clone just one base away, this may be a read error. The rearrangement uses TRBV6-5 and TRBJ1-2; 11 nucleotides line up with TRBD1. The V gene's germline CDR1 is MNHEY and CDR2 SVGAGI. The CDR3 contains 15 residues. The CDR3 region is CASSRTGGGNYCYTF. As DNA, the CDR3 is TGTGCCAGCAGTCGGACAGGGGGCGGTAACTATTGCTACACCTTC.

This clonotype was picked up a small number of times. This chain links TRBV6-1 with TRBJ1-5, with D tentatively TRBD1 (5 bases). This CDR3 region has 15 residues. Trimming pared 4 bases from V and 0 bases from J, leaving 10 bases between. Germline CDR1 reads MNHNS; CDR2 reads SASEGT. This chain's CDR3 is CASSVGRYSNQPQHF. The CDR3 DNA sequence: TGTGCCAGCAGTGTGGGACGGTATAGCAATCAGCCCCAGCATTTT.

With regard to this clonotype: This could be a read error, since a much larger clone is one nucleotide away. Likely a read error: the CDR3 ends without its conserved phenylalanine or tryptophan. This chain connects TRBV6-5 to TRBJ2-5; tentative D call: TRBD2 (6 bases). V was cut by 2 bases and J by 7 bases, with 11 bases left in between. CDR3 length equals 13 residues. Germline loops: CDR1 MNHEY, CDR2 SVGAGI. CDR3 bases: TGTGCCAGCAGTTACGCCCTGGAGGGGACCCAGTACTCC. It encodes CASSYALEGTQYS.

This clonotype has ten or more counts. J is TRBJ2-7 and V is TRBV4-3; maybe TRBD1 (6 bases). Looked up from germline, CDR1 is LGHNA and CDR2 is YSLEER. The length of the CDR3 is 14 residues. V lost 2 bases to trimming and J lost 5 bases, with 13 bases between them. The CDR3 coding sequence is TGCGCCAGCAGCCAACCAGGACAGACCGACGAGCAGTACTTC. Its translation: CASSQPGQTDEQYF.

This sequence joins TRBV5-6 and TRBJ2-3, with TRBD1 matching over 9 bases. The trim removed 4 bases at V and 1 base at J, leaving 4 bases unmatched. CDR3 length: 15 residues. From germline, CDR1 is SGHDT and CDR2 YYEEEE. CDR3 bases: TGTGCCAGCAGCGCCGGGACAGGGCGCACAGATACGCAGTATTTT. Its protein is CASSAGTGRTDTQYF.

As regards this clonotype: At one end, the junction sequence differs from germline, possibly due to a read error. The DNA for the CDR3 is TGTGTCAGTAGTCTCACGGACAGCGACAATGAGCAGTTCTTC. It yields the protein CVSSLTDSDNEQFF. V usage is TRBV19 and J usage is TRBJ2-1, with a tentative D call TRBD1 (6 bases). The CDR3 contains 14 residues. In germline, CDR1 is LNHDA, CDR2 SQIVND (reference sequence).

This clonotype has at least ten counts. The chain has TRBV29-1 and TRBJ2-5, with 10 bases matching TRBD2. J gave up 5 bases and V 5 bases, and 5 bases lay outside the gene matches. The CDR3 sequence is 13 residues long. Per the germline V gene, CDR1 is SQVTM and CDR2 is ANQGSEA. This chain's CDR3 is CSVPSGSGETQYF. For the CDR3, the DNA is TGCAGCGTTCCTAGCGGGAGCGGTGAGACCCAGTACTTC.

V is TRBV4-1 and J is TRBJ2-1, with 9 bases matching TRBD1. With 4 bases clipped from V and 4 bases from J, the junction kept 11 bases outside the gene matches. Germline assignment: CDR1 MGHRA and CDR2 YSYEKL. This CDR3 is 17 amino acids long. The DNA for the CDR3 is TGCGCCAGCAGCCCCACACAGGGGGCTAGGGTATACAATGAGCAGTTCTTC. Its protein product is CASSPTQGARVYNEQFF.

The sample holds many counts of this clonotype. The chain couples TRBV4-3 to TRBJ2-1; the match to TRBD2 covers 8 bases. V lost 4 bases to trimming and J lost 8 bases; unmatched junction nucleotides: 7. The CDR3 is 14 residues long. The germline V gene encodes CDR1 LGHNA and CDR2 YSLEER. CDR3 sequence: CASSLSGRSDEQFF. The DNA for the CDR3 is TGCGCCAGCAGCCTAAGCGGGAGATCGGATGAGCAGTTCTTC.

This clonotype came up many times. The chain combines TRBV6-5 with TRBJ2-2, with D unresolved. CDR3 length equals 16 residues. Trimming took 0 bases from V and 1 from J, leaving 9 bases between them. Germline CDR1 and CDR2: MNHEY and SVGAGI. CDR3 bases: TGTGCCAGCAGTTACTCCCGACGGTTGAACACCGGGGAGCTGTTTTTT. This translates into CASSYSRRLNTGELFF.